This T cell receptor (beta chain) was recorded in a study of cytomegalovirus exposure and HLA in healthy donors. 13 Jbeta primers and 60 Vbeta primers were used for the PCR. Sequenced by immunoSEQ multiplex PCR; TCRdb stores in-frame clones only, minus some. Recorded here are around 76,000 clones; the top ten clones represent about 4.9%. The junction had 8 bases not matched to a gene; V was cut back by 3 bases and J by 4 bases. The CDR3 length is 16 residues. CDR1 is MDHEN and CDR2 is SYDVKM in the germline V gene. What was sequenced was PBMCs. The V gene is TRBV28, the J gene TRBJ2-3; 9 bases fit TRBD1. The origin of this receptor is a man aged 35-49 years in good health and CMV-seronegative. The CDR3 sequence: CASSLRTGAGADTQYF. The CDR3 DNA reads TGTGCCAGCAGTTTGAGGACAGGGGCGGGCGCAGATACGCAGTATTTT. The whole variable domain, filled in from reference TRBV28 and TRBJ2-3, reads DVKVTQSSRYLVKRTGEKVFLECVQDMDHENMFWYRQDPGLGLRLIYFSYDVKMKEKGDIPEGYSVSREKKERFSLILESASTNQTSMYLCASSLRTGAGADTQYFGPGTRLTVL.